This T cell receptor (beta chain) was observed in a study of blood T cell repertoires in COVID-19. Overall study: The origin of the acute and convalescent COVID-19 samples was the United States, Italy and Spain.

The CDR3 length is 15 residues. CDR1 is SGDLS, CDR2 YYNGEE, per germline. Deletions cut 0 bases from V and 0 bases from J, with 6 bases between. Authors' methods: Quantification of nucleated cells was approximated via reference gene primer amplification. Clones were sequenced by immunoSEQ multiplex PCR, and TCRdb holds only the in-frame ones, with some missing. That table furnishes V, J and clone size, whereas the DNA furnished D and trimming. In the table there are about 240,000 clones, roughly four fifths of which are singletons. This rearrangement joins TRBV9 to TRBJ1-4; D remains ambiguous. The sample comprised peripheral blood. The receptor was derived from a man aged 25 to 40 who had recovered from COVID-19. DNA of the CDR3: TGTGCCAGCAGCGTAGGGGCAGCAACTAATGAAAAACTGTTTTTT. Translation gives CASSVGAATNEKLFF.